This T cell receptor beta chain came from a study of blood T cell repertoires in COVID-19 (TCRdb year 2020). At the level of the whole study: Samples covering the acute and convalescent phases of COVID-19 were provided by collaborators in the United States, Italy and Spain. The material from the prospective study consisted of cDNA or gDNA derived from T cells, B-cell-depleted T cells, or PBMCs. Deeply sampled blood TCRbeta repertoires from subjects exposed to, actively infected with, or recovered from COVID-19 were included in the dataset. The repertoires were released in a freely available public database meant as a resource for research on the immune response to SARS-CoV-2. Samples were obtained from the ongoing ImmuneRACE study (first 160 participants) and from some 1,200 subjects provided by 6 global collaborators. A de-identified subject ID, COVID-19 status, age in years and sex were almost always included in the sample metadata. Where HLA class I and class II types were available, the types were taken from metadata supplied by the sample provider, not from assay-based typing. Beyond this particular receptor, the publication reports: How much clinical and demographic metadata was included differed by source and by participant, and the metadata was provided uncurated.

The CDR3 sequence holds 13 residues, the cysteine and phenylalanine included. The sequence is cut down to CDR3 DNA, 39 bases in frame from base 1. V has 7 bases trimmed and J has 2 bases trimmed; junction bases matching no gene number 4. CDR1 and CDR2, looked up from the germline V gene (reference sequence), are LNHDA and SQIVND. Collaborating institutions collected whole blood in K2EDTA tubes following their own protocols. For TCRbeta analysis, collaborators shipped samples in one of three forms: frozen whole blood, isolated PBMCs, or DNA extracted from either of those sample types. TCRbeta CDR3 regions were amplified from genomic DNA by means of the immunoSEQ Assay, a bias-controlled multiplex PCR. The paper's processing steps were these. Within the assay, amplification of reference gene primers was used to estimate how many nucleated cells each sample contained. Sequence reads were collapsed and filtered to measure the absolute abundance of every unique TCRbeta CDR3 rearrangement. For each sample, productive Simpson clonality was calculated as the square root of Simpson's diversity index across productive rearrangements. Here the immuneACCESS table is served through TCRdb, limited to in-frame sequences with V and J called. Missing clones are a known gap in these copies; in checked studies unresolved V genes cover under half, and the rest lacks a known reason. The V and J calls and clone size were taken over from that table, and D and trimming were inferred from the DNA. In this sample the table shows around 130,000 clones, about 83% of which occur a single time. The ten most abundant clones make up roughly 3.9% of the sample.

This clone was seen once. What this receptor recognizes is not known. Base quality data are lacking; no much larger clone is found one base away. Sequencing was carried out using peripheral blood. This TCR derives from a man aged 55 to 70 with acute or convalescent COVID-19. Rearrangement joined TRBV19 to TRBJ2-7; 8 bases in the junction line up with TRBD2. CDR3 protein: CASIPAGAYEQYF. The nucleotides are TGTGCCAGTATTCCAGCGGGAGCCTACGAGCAGTACTTC.